A single sample gave rise to the 9 T cell receptor beta chains below, sequenced in a study of tumor and adjacent non-tumor tissue in lung cancer. The template was RNA from unsorted bulk tissue. Three rounds of nested PCR, following a modified ARM-PCR protocol, produced the TCRbeta library. TCRdb reprocessed the multiplex PCR reads with MiXCR, giving one entry per CDR3 protein. This sample carries tens of thousands of distinct CDR3 sequences, about 61% of them seen once, and the ten largest clones take around 21%. Sequenced: lung tumor tissue. All receptors derive from a middle-aged man with non-small cell lung cancer.

A few counts support this clonotype. The chain is built from TRBV5-1 and TRBJ2-5; TRBD2 aligns across 9 bases. The CDR3 extends over 16 amino acids. The V and J ends lost 2 bases and 5 bases, in that order; junction bases with no gene match: 10. Germline V CDR1 and CDR2: SGHRS, YFSETQ. The CDR3 spells CASSLGSGSGYETQYF. In DNA form, the CDR3 reads TGCGCCAGCAGCTTAGGTAGCGGGAGCGGGTACGAGACCCAGTACTTC.

Points on this clonotype: The final CDR3 position lacks the conserved phenylalanine or tryptophan, pointing to a likely read error. This sequence joins TRBV6-1 and TRBJ2-4, with 12 bases that match TRBD2. This CDR3 has 16 residues. With 6 bases clipped from V and 6 bases from J, the junction kept 9 bases outside the gene matches. Germline loops: CDR1 MNHNS, CDR2 SASEGT. CDR3: CASRVRLAGEGNIQYL. CDR3 nucleotide sequence: TGTGCCAGCAGAGTCAGACTAGCGGGAGAGGGAAACATTCAGTACTTA.

In the case of this clonotype: A much larger clone lies a single base off, so this may be a read error. The V call is TRBV10-3, the J call TRBJ1-6, with 8 positions matching TRBD1. With V trimmed by 8 bases and J by 10 bases, 10 bases remained unmatched. CDR3 size: 14 residues. The germline V gene has CDR1 ENHRY and CDR2 SYGVKD. The CDR3: CAIHEGAGGSPLHF. The CDR3 DNA reads as TGTGCCATCCATGAAGGGGCAGGGGGCTCACCCCTCCACTTT.

There are many counts of this clonotype. The rearrangement joins TRBV6-6 to TRBJ2-1; 12 bases match TRBD1. Germline CDR1 and CDR2: MNHNY and SVGAGI (reference sequence). This CDR3 is 15 amino acids long. With 7 bases clipped from V and 8 bases from J, the junction kept 9 bases outside the gene matches. The CDR3 DNA reads as TGTGCCAGCACCGCCGGGACAGGGGGCCGTTATGAGCAGTTCTTC. It is translated as CASTAGTGGRYEQFF.

The chain couples TRBV20-1 to TRBJ1-5, with TRBD1 matching over 7 bases. V trimming: 3 bases; J trimming: 8 bases; junction bases outside the gene matches: 10. Per the germline V gene, CDR1 is DFQATT and CDR2 is SNEGSKA (reference sequence). This CDR3 has 14 amino acids. Written as DNA, the CDR3 is TGCAGTGCTAGGGACAGGATGTCCGTGGAGCCCCAGCATTTT. Its translation is CSARDRMSVEPQHF.

The table lists this clonotype with a few counts. The chain is built from TRBV5-1 and TRBJ2-5, with D perhaps being TRBD1 or TRBD2 (5 bases each). This CDR3 contains 14 residues. The germline V and J ends were trimmed by 0 bases and 1 base, with 7 bases remaining between them. Germline CDR1 is SGHRS and CDR2 is YFSETQ. Here the CDR3 reads CASSLGGFQETQYF. CDR3 sequence (DNA): TGCGCCAGCAGCTTGGGGGGGTTCCAAGAGACCCAGTACTTC.

This clonotype was detected many times. J is TRBJ2-1 and V is TRBV6-6; 9 positions agree with TRBD1. V lost 6 bases to trimming and J lost 8 bases; unmatched junction nucleotides: 5. Germline V gene data show CDR1 as MNHNY and CDR2 as SVGAGI (reference sequence). This CDR3 spans 13 amino acids. CDR3 amino acids: CASRPGQGYEQFF. The DNA for the CDR3 is TGTGCCAGCAGGCCGGGACAGGGTTATGAGCAGTTCTTC.

Notes on this clonotype: This CDR3 fails to terminate in the conserved phenylalanine or tryptophan, so it likely reflects a read error. The chain couples TRBV11-2 to TRBJ1-2, with unresolved D. This CDR3 has 11 residues. V was clipped by 5 bases and J by 11 bases, with 12 bases between them. Per germline, CDR1 SGHAT and CDR2 FQNNGV. CDR3 region: CASSPNYSYTL. CDR3 coding DNA: TGTGCCAGCAGCCCGAACTATAGTTACACCTTA.

With regard to this clonotype: A junction end diverges from the germline sequence, so it may reflect a read error. The V call is TRBV4-1, the J call TRBJ2-6; 7 bases map to TRBD1. The V gene's germline CDR1 is MGHRA and CDR2 YSYEKL. This CDR3 spans 15 amino acids. This CDR3 reads CGSSQDRAGANVLTF. The CDR3 nucleotides are TGCGGCAGCAGTCAAGACAGGGCTGGGGCCAACGTCCTGACTTTC.